The clone carrying this TCR beta chain was seen a handful of times. The data were taken from a study of molecular identifiers for immune sequencing clone quantification. Study background: For replicates, RNA isolated from about 19,000 or 110,000 naive CD8 cells was divided into five portions, of which four were sequenced.

In TCRdb, the PCR reads were re-called with MiXCR into one record per CDR3 protein. The data contain about 640,000 distinct CDR3 sequences, just under 20% of them singletons. The CDR3 has 16 residues. CDR1 and CDR2 (germline): MNHEY, SVGEGT. The V gene lost 0 bases and the J gene lost 5 bases, with 16 bases spanning the gap. Specimen: naive CD8+ T cells from blood, with Jurkat cell RNA spiked in. As to subset: FACS-sorted CD8+CD4-CCR7+CD45RA+ naive T cells. The V and J genes are TRBV6-2 or TRBV6-3 and TRBJ1-2; TRBD1 might be the D (5 bases). This TCR was recovered from a human donor in good health. Some libraries in this study had Jurkat cell RNA spiked in. The CDR3 is CASSYSGTLDRYGYTF. CDR3 bases: TGTGCCAGCAGTTACTCCGGGACCTTAGATCGGTATGGCTACACCTTC.